These 31 T cell receptor beta chains originate from one sample sequenced in a study of blood T cell repertoires in COVID-19. The method was immunoSEQ multiplex PCR; TCRdb's version includes in-frame clones alone and lacks a portion of them. The sample lists 200,000 to 300,000 clones; 80% to 90% were seen once. Sequences were obtained from peripheral blood. The source of these receptors is a woman between 35 and 50 years old with acute or convalescent COVID-19.

J is TRBJ1-6 and V is TRBV6-5; TRBD1 aligns across 10 bases. The germline CDR1 and CDR2 sequences are MNHEY and SVGAGI. V was clipped by 6 bases and J by 5 bases; unmatched bases: 4. The CDR3 spans 15 residues. The CDR3: CASSRQGADNSPLHF. The CDR3 DNA sequence: TGTGCCAGCAGCCGACAGGGGGCCGATAATTCACCCCTCCACTTT.

The chain combines TRBV5-8 with TRBJ1-1; no clear D. Germline values: CDR1 SGHTS, CDR2 YDEGEE. Trimming stripped 3 bases from V and 1 base from J, with 19 bases between. This CDR3 comprises 17 residues. The DNA of the CDR3 is TGTGCCAGCAGCTCACCTTGGGAGGTTCAAGGGAACACTGAAGCTTTCTTT. Encoded protein: CASSSPWEVQGNTEAFF.

The V call is TRBV6-6, the J call TRBJ2-3; 8 bases align to TRBD2. CDR1 is MNHNY, CDR2 SVGAGI, per germline (reference sequence). CDR3 length equals 16 residues. V trimming: 9 bases; J trimming: 1 base; junction bases outside the gene matches: 12. The CDR3 DNA follows: TGTGCCAGTCGCAAACGGCGGGGGGCCGGCACAGATACGCAGTATTTT. Its protein is CASRKRRGAGTDTQYF.

CDR3 DNA: TGTGCCAGCAGCTTAGGCGGGACAGGGGTCGCAGATACGCAGTATTTT. Residues: CASSLGGTGVADTQYF. The chain uses TRBV7-9 and TRBJ2-3; 10 bases are a match to TRBD1. The junction had 5 bases not matched to a gene; V was cut back by 1 base and J by 4 bases. Germline V lookup: CDR1 SEHNR, CDR2 FQNEAQ (reference sequence). The CDR3 contains 16 residues.

The rearrangement links TRBV27 to TRBJ1-1; D may be TRBD1 (5 bases). Germline V gives CDR1 MNHEY, CDR2 SMNVEV (reference sequence). The CDR3 is 14 residues long. Trimming pared 3 bases from V and 5 bases from J, leaving 13 bases between. The CDR3 nucleotides are TGTGCCAGCAGTTTTGGGACGGGGAGGACTGAAGCTTTCTTT. Amino acids: CASSFGTGRTEAFF.

The V gene is TRBV7-3, the J gene TRBJ2-1; 7 nucleotides line up with TRBD2. The CDR3 runs to 16 residues. The V and J ends lost 2 bases and 7 bases, in that order; junction bases with no gene match: 11. CDR1 is SGHTA, CDR2 FQGTGA, per germline. The CDR3 here is CASSLGTGRGMNEQFF. The CDR3 DNA reads TGTGCCAGCAGCTTAGGGACGGGGAGGGGCATGAATGAGCAGTTCTTC.

The chain uses TRBV19 and TRBJ2-5; 11 positions agree with TRBD2. J gave up 5 bases and V 8 bases, and 10 bases lay outside the gene matches. The germline CDR1 and CDR2 sequences are LNHDA and SQIVND (reference sequence). This CDR3 is 15 amino acids long. CDR3 region: CASRPTSGDFETQYF. CDR3 bases: TGTGCCAGTCGACCGACTAGCGGGGATTTTGAGACCCAGTACTTC.

With respect to this clone: Other DNA sequences in the sample encode the same CDR3. V and J are TRBV6-5 and TRBJ1-5; the D gene is possibly TRBD1 (6 bases). Germline V gives CDR1 MNHEY, CDR2 SVGAGI. V lost 6 bases and J lost 0, with 12 bases in between. This CDR3 is 15 amino acids long. The CDR3 sequence: CASRQGDYSNQPQHF. CDR3 in DNA: TGTGCCAGCAGACAGGGAGATTATAGCAATCAGCCCCAGCATTTT.

The chain carries TRBV10-3 and TRBJ2-5; D might be TRBD1 (6 bases). Trimming stripped 5 bases from V and 2 bases from J, with 12 bases between. The CDR3 totals 14 residues. Germline-derived CDR1 and CDR2 are ENHRY and SYGVKD. CDR3 sequence: CAISIGTNQETQYF. Here the CDR3 DNA reads TGTGCCATCAGTATCGGGACAAATCAAGAGACCCAGTACTTC.

In DNA, the CDR3 is TGTGCCAGTAGTCTTGGGGTTCAGCGGATAACAGATACGCAGTATTTT. The encoded protein is CASSLGVQRITDTQYF. The chain has TRBV19 and TRBJ2-3, with D possibly being TRBD2 (5 bases). V shed 5 bases and J shed 3 bases, with 18 bases lying between them. The CDR3 loop spans 16 amino acids. Germline values: CDR1 LNHDA, CDR2 SQIVND (reference sequence).

This chain joins TRBV5-4 and TRBJ1-2; D might be TRBD1 (6 bases). The CDR3 consists of 15 residues. The germline CDR1 and CDR2 sequences are SGHNT and YYREEE (reference sequence). V was shortened by 4 bases and J by 4 bases, with 17 bases between the two germline ends. CDR3 loop: CASSQVGGRFYGYTF. As DNA, the CDR3 is TGTGCCAGCAGCCAAGTCGGGGGGCGCTTCTATGGCTACACCTTC.

V gene TRBV2 combines with J gene TRBJ1-4; possibly TRBD1 for D (5 bases). CDR1 SNHLY and CDR2 FYNNEI come from the germline V gene. Trimming stripped 7 bases from V and 4 bases from J, with 13 bases between. This CDR3 region has 14 residues. CDR3 protein: CASTREFGNEKLFF. The DNA for the CDR3 is TGTGCCAGCACCAGGGAATTTGGTAATGAAAAACTGTTTTTT.

This chain links TRBV30 with TRBJ1-2, with D tentatively TRBD1 (5 bases). Germline CDR1 reads GTSNPN; CDR2 reads SVGIG (reference sequence). The CDR3 extends over 13 amino acids. Trimming took 8 bases from V and 1 from J, leaving 14 bases between them. The CDR3 loop is CAGQNNVNYGYTF. The CDR3 bases are TGTGCCGGACAAAACAATGTTAACTATGGCTACACCTTC.

The rearrangement links TRBV5-1 to TRBJ2-2; D uncertain. V was pared by 0 bases and J by 0 bases, with 9 bases between. Germline CDR1 is SGHRS and CDR2 is YFSETQ. The CDR3 totals 16 residues. The CDR3 DNA sequence: TGCGCCAGCAGCTTGGTGAACAACCCGAACACCGGGGAGCTGTTTTTT. Residues: CASSLVNNPNTGELFF.

The chain is built from TRBV4-2 and TRBJ2-2; D gene unclear. Germline V lookup: CDR1 LGHNA, CDR2 YNFKEQ. The V and J ends lost 1 base and 0 bases respectively, with 9 bases between them. The CDR3 totals 16 residues. The CDR3 loop is CASSQVGVANTGELFF. The CDR3 DNA sequence: TGTGCCAGCAGCCAAGTAGGAGTGGCGAACACCGGGGAGCTGTTTTTT.

The chain employs TRBV6-1 and TRBJ1-1; tentatively, D is TRBD1 (6 bases). Germline CDR1 MNHNS, CDR2 SASEGT. With 1 base removed from V and 10 bases from J, the gap between germline ends came to 10 bases. The CDR3 covers 12 residues. The CDR3 DNA reads as TGTGCCAGCAGTGAAGTACAGGGCGCAGCTTTCTTT. As protein: CASSEVQGAAFF.

V gene TRBV4-2 combines with J gene TRBJ1-2; TRBD1 aligns across 7 bases. The CDR3 has 13 residues. Germline lookup yields CDR1 LGHNA and CDR2 YNFKEQ. After removal of 0 bases from V and 8 bases from J, the junction contained 3 bases not matched to a gene. The CDR3 spells CASSQDTGVGYTF. The CDR3 DNA reads as TGTGCCAGCAGCCAAGACACAGGGGTAGGCTACACCTTC.

This clone has only one observation. The rearrangement links TRBV21-1 to TRBJ1-5; the D call TRBD1 from the table was never checked on the DNA. TRBV21-1 is assigned pseudogene status. The CDR3 has 16 amino acids. The DNA for the CDR3 is TGTGCCAGCAGCAATATTGGGACAGATAGCAATCAGCCCCAGCATTTT. Its translation: CASSNIGTDSNQPQHF.

CDR3 sequence: CASRQPTAGNEKLFF. The CDR3 DNA follows: TGTGCCAGCAGGCAACCCACGGCCGGGAATGAAAAACTGTTTTTT. V and J are TRBV2 and TRBJ1-4; D remains ambiguous. V lost 6 bases and J 5 bases, leaving 16 bases between the germline ends. This CDR3 spans 15 amino acids. Germline V lookup: CDR1 SNHLY, CDR2 FYNNEI.

The chain carries TRBV19 and TRBJ2-3; D unclear. Trimming shortened V by 7 bases and J by 0 bases, and 14 bases separated the two germline ends. CDR3 length: 15 amino acids. Germline-derived CDR1 and CDR2 are LNHDA and SQIVND (reference sequence). CDR3 sequence: CASKTSPWSTDTQYF. CDR3 DNA sequence: TGTGCCAGTAAAACATCACCGTGGAGCACAGATACGCAGTATTTT. The variable domain in full, with the rest retrieved from reference TRBV19 and TRBJ2-3, is DGGITQSPKYLFRKEGQNVTLSCEQNLNHDAMYWYRQDPGQGLRLIYYSQIVNDFQKGDIAEGYSVSREKKESFPLTVTSAQKNPTAFYLCASKTSPWSTDTQYFGPGTRLTVL.

This clone showed up just once. The chain employs TRBV7-9 and TRBJ1-1, with 9 bases aligning to TRBD1. The CDR3 loop spans 17 amino acids. V lost 1 base to trimming and J lost 3 bases; unmatched junction nucleotides: 9. In germline, CDR1 is SEHNR, CDR2 FQNEAQ (reference sequence). CDR3 DNA: TGTGCCAGCAGCTTAGGTTTACAGGGGGCGCCGGACACTGAAGCTTTCTTT. Translating it yields CASSLGLQGAPDTEAFF. Complete variable domain (other parts from reference TRBV7-9 and TRBJ1-1): DTGVSQNPRHKITKRGQNVTFRCDPISEHNRLYWYRQTLGQGPEFLTYFQNEAQLEKSRLLSDRFSAERPKGSFSTLEIQRTEQGDSAMYLCASSLGLQGAPDTEAFFGQGTRLTVV.

The CDR3 DNA is TGTGCCAGCAGTGAAGCCCCCGGGAGCATCTCTGGAAACACCATATATTTT. It translates to CASSEAPGSISGNTIYF. The rearrangement links TRBV6-1 to TRBJ1-3; the D is unclear. There are 17 residues in the CDR3. V shed 0 bases and J shed 0 bases, with 12 bases lying between them. CDR1 is MNHNS and CDR2 is SASEGT in the germline V gene.

The chain employs TRBV4-1 and TRBJ2-5, with 15 bases identical to TRBD2. V was clipped by 2 bases and J by 5 bases; unmatched bases: 12. The germline gives CDR1 MGHRA, CDR2 YSYEKL. The CDR3 consists of 19 residues. The CDR3 DNA reads TGCGCCAGCAGCCAACAACTCGGACTAGCGGGGGGGCCTGGGGAGACCCAGTACTTC. Translating gives CASSQQLGLAGGPGETQYF.

The rearrangement links TRBV2 to TRBJ2-5; 12 bases map to TRBD1. Germline CDR1 SNHLY, CDR2 FYNNEI. Unmatched junction bases numbered 20, after V lost 8 bases and J lost 4 bases. The CDR3 consists of 19 residues. The CDR3 spells CASQRLAGTGGQLSETQYF. The CDR3 DNA reads as TGTGCCAGCCAGCGTCTTGCCGGGACAGGGGGCCAGTTGTCAGAGACCCAGTACTTC. The entire variable domain, with the rest obtained from reference TRBV2 and TRBJ2-5, is as follows: EPEVTQTPSHQVTQMGQEVILRCVPISNHLYFYWYRQILGQKVEFLVSFYNNEISEKSEIFDDQFSVERPDGSNFTLKIRSTKLEDSAMYFCASQRLAGTGGQLSETQYFGPGTRLLVL.

The rearrangement joins TRBV5-1 to TRBJ2-5; 7 nucleotides align to TRBD2. Germline trimming cut 1 base from V and 1 base from J; bases unmatched to any gene: 7. The CDR3 sequence is 16 residues long. CDR1 SGHRS and CDR2 YFSETQ come from the germline V gene. The DNA for the CDR3 is TGCGCCAGCAGCTTGTCCCTAGCGGCAAGCCAAGAGACCCAGTACTTC. Amino acid sequence: CASSLSLAASQETQYF.

This chain links TRBV12-3 or TRBV12-4 with TRBJ1-2, with D unresolved. This CDR3 region has 12 residues. V shed 11 bases and J shed 4 bases, with 14 bases lying between them. The CDR3 coding sequence is TGTGCCTCGAAGGAGGGTGGCTATGGCTACACCTTC. Protein product: CASKEGGYGYTF.

This clone was seen once. This chain links TRBV5-1 with TRBJ2-1; TRBD1 is a possible D gene (5 bases). Looked up from germline, CDR1 is SGHRS and CDR2 is YFSETQ. The CDR3 contains 14 residues. The V and J ends lost 0 bases and 9 bases respectively, with 13 bases between them. The CDR3 loop is CASSLEGLIGEQFF. The DNA for the CDR3 is TGCGCCAGCAGCTTGGAGGGGCTTATTGGTGAGCAGTTCTTC.

V is TRBV11-3 and J is TRBJ2-3; TRBD1 might be the D (7 bases). Trimming cost V 5 bases and J 5 bases, with 20 bases left between them. The CDR3 contains 16 residues. Germline assignment: CDR1 SGHNT and CDR2 YENEEA. CDR3 coding DNA: TGTGCCAGCAGCCCTGGGGGCAGGGGGGACGGAGATACGCAGTATTTT. Amino acids: CASSPGGRGDGDTQYF. Full variable domain (remainder filled in from reference TRBV11-3 and TRBJ2-3): EAGVVQSPRYKIIEKKQPVAFWCNPISGHNTLYWYLQNLGQGPELLIRYENEEAVDDSQLPKDRFSAERLKGVDSTLKIQPAELGDSAVYLCASSPGGRGDGDTQYFGPGTRLTVL.

The chain joins TRBV6-5 to TRBJ1-2, with TRBD1 as a possible D gene (6 bases). Germline CDR1 is MNHEY and CDR2 is SVGAGI. Trimming left V 8 bases short and J 3 bases short, with 7 bases between. CDR3 length: 11 amino acids. The CDR3 region has the DNA TGTGCCAGCTACAGGGACTATGGCTACACCTTC. This gives the protein CASYRDYGYTF.

The chain has TRBV5-6 and TRBJ2-7; the match to TRBD2 covers 8 bases. Trimming cost V 0 bases and J 3 bases; bases outside gene matches: 11. Germline assignment: CDR1 SGHDT and CDR2 YYEEEE. The CDR3 has 17 amino acids. Here the CDR3 DNA reads TGTGCCAGCAGCTTGGATGATGGCTTAGCGGGGAACTACGAGCAGTACGTC. Protein sequence: CASSLDDGLAGNYEQYV.

The chain is built from TRBV27 and TRBJ1-1; no clear D gene. V gave up 2 bases and J gave up 4 bases, with 14 bases separating them. This CDR3 spans 15 amino acids. Looked up from germline, CDR1 is MNHEY and CDR2 is SMNVEV (reference sequence). For the CDR3, the DNA is TGTGCCAGCAGTTTAGCGTCACCGGGAGGCACTGAAGCTTTCTTT. Protein: CASSLASPGGTEAFF.